This TCR beta chain was profiled in a study of Graves' ophthalmopathy and Graves' hyperthyroidism. Germline CDR1 reads LGHDT; CDR2 reads YNNKEL (reference sequence). This CDR3 is 14 amino acids long. The junction had 1 base not matched to a gene; V was cut back by 0 bases and J by 5 bases. This clonotype showed up just a few times. Amplified TCR beta CDR3 regions were obtained using RNA transcripts as template. HTBI primers served in a first-round RT-PCR, which a second-round multiplex PCR followed. Each CDR3 protein gets one entry after TCRdb re-called the multiplex PCR reads with MiXCR. This sample carries over a million distinct CDR3 sequences, 35% to 40% of them seen once, and the ten largest clones take around 10%.

This TCR derives from an adult man with Graves' hyperthyroidism. Sequenced material: peripheral blood or thyroid tissue (not recorded which). The chain carries TRBV3-1 and TRBJ1-2; TRBD1 matches 9 bases. CDR3 in DNA: TGTGCCAGCAGCCAAGAGACAGGGGGATATGGCTACACCTTC. As protein: CASSQETGGYGYTF.